A single sample gave rise to the 21 T cell receptor beta chains below, sequenced in a study of T-cell reconstitution after alpha-beta-depleted transplantation in children (dated by TCRdb to 2015 to 2016). The protocol used for the library was PCR. Sequencing was performed on an Illumina HiSeq 2500. TCR library preparation used molecular barcoding, with unique molecular identifiers applied to normalize quantification of the TCRbeta repertoire. Through fastp at Q25 and MiXCR, TCRdb rebuilt clones from the public reads, retaining in-frame beta chains. Rows with a matching CDR3 protein are joined into one entry that keeps the most common DNA and genes. The sample table shows under 750,000 distinct CDR3 sequences, and 20% to 25% are seen once. Roughly 15% of the sample comes from the top ten. This specimen's treatment or condition label, interpreted: allogeneic hematopoietic cell transplantation with graft depleted of TCRalphabeta T cells and CD19 B cells.

The sample was PBMCs, mostly from graft donor cells, taken 360 days after TCRalphabeta/CD19-depleted stem cell transplant. The receptors originated from a boy younger than two who had a stem cell transplant for acute myeloid leukemia, so the T cells may come from the graft donor.

The chain has TRBV6-1 and TRBJ2-5; D gene ambiguous. The CDR3 runs 12 residues. The V gene's germline CDR1 is MNHNS and CDR2 SASEGT. Trimming shortened V by 6 bases and J by 5 bases, and 10 bases separated the two germline ends. The CDR3, as DNA: TGTGCCAGCAGGGAGAGTGGGGAGACCCAGTACTTC. This sequence encodes CASRESGETQYF.

This rearrangement joins TRBV11-2 to TRBJ1-6; D not certain. Per germline, CDR1 SGHAT and CDR2 FQNNGV. The V gene lost 3 bases and the J gene lost 9 bases, with 24 bases spanning the gap. The CDR3 has 18 residues. The CDR3 coding sequence is TGTGCCAGCAGCTTGGGGAGGGCGATGACCAGTTACCGTTCACCCCTCCACTTT. Encoded protein: CASSLGRAMTSYRSPLHF. The complete variable domain, with remaining parts taken from reference TRBV11-2 and TRBJ1-6, reads EAGVAQSPRYKIIEKRQSVAFWCNPISGHATLYWYQQILGQGPKLLIQFQNNGVVDDSQLPKDRFSAERLKGVDSTLKIQPAKLEDSAVYLCASSLGRAMTSYRSPLHFGNGTRLTVT.

This clonotype occurred many times. The chain uses TRBV20-1 and TRBJ1-1; TRBD1 matches 8 bases. The CDR3 totals 11 residues. V trimming: 6 bases; J trimming: 5 bases; junction bases outside the gene matches: 2. CDR1 is DFQATT, CDR2 SNEGSKA, per germline (reference sequence). The CDR3 region is CSATGGTEAFF. Here the CDR3 DNA reads TGCAGTGCCACAGGGGGGACTGAAGCTTTCTTT.

In its sample, this clonotype was seen many times. V is TRBV20-1 and J is TRBJ2-3; 10 bases align to TRBD2. CDR3 length equals 16 residues. J was trimmed by 4 bases and V by 0 bases; bases with no gene match: 7. Looked up from germline, CDR1 is DFQATT and CDR2 is SNEGSKA (reference sequence). CDR3 residues: CSARDGSGGAPDTQYF. DNA of the CDR3: TGCAGTGCTAGAGATGGGAGCGGGGGGGCCCCAGATACGCAGTATTTT.

The chain has TRBV7-7 and TRBJ2-1; perhaps TRBD1 as D (5 bases). The CDR3 loop spans 15 amino acids. The germline gives CDR1 SSHAT, CDR2 FNYEAQ (reference sequence). With 1 base removed from V and 6 bases from J, the gap between germline ends came to 13 bases. CDR3 coding DNA: TGTGCCAGCAGCTTAGGCAGGGTCCCACCCAATGAGCAGTTCTTC. Translating it yields CASSLGRVPPNEQFF.

The chain recombines TRBV6-2 or TRBV6-3 with TRBJ2-7, with a weak D call TRBD1 (5 bases). CDR3 length: 17 residues. Germline assignment: CDR1 MNHEY and CDR2 SVGEGT. Trimming left V 2 bases short and J 4 bases short, with 21 bases between. Here the CDR3 reads CASSYTSNITGRYEQYF. The DNA of the CDR3 is TGTGCCAGCAGTTACACATCCAATATTACAGGCCGATACGAGCAGTACTTC.

CDR3 DNA sequence: TGCGCCAGCAGCCAAGATTGGGGAACCCCAAACATTCAGTACTTC. Encoded protein: CASSQDWGTPNIQYF. The chain uses TRBV4-3 and TRBJ2-4; D gene unclear. Trimming removed 0 bases from V and 6 bases from J, with 12 bases in between. The CDR3 is 15 residues long. CDR1 and CDR2 from the germline V gene are LGHNA and YSLEER.

The rearrangement links TRBV7-6 to TRBJ2-1, with a weak D call TRBD2 (6 bases). CDR3 length: 14 amino acids. The ends were cut back, 0 bases at V and 7 bases at J, with 10 bases in the middle. Germline CDR1 is SGHVS and CDR2 is FNYEAQ. The CDR3 sequence is CASSLAALANEQFF. As DNA, the CDR3 is TGTGCCAGCAGCTTAGCGGCACTAGCAAATGAGCAGTTCTTC. Based on the CDR3 plus reference TRBV7-6 and TRBJ2-1, the full variable domain is GAGVSQSPRYKVTKRGQDVALRCDPISGHVSLYWYRQALGQGPEFLTYFNYEAQQDKSGLPNDRFSAERPEGSISTLTIQRTEQRDSAMYRCASSLAALANEQFFGPGTRLTVL.

This chain joins TRBV20-1 and TRBJ2-1; TRBD2 aligns across 7 bases. Germline assignment: CDR1 DFQATT and CDR2 SNEGSKA (reference sequence). The CDR3 runs to 14 residues. With 7 bases clipped from V and 8 bases from J, the junction kept 14 bases outside the gene matches. The CDR3 coding sequence is TGCAGTGGGAAGGGGAGCGGGGTCTGGGATGAGCAGTTCTTC. This gives the protein CSGKGSGVWDEQFF.

This clonotype occurred a few times. The V and J genes are TRBV27 and TRBJ2-2; D is uncertain. The germline CDR1 and CDR2 sequences are MNHEY and SMNVEV (reference sequence). V lost 7 bases, J lost 1 base, and 7 bases lay in between. This CDR3 spans 13 amino acids. CDR3 residues: CASKRQNTGELFF. The DNA of the CDR3 is TGTGCCAGCAAGAGGCAGAACACCGGGGAGCTGTTTTTT.

This clonotype has at least ten counts. The V and J genes are TRBV18 and TRBJ2-3; a weak D match, TRBD2 (5 bases). The length of the CDR3 is 15 residues. From germline, CDR1 is KGHSH and CDR2 LQKENI. The V and J ends lost 3 bases and 6 bases respectively, with 16 bases between them. CDR3 sequence (DNA): TGTGCCAGCTCACCGACCGGGCCCACTAGGGATACGCAGTATTTT. Protein: CASSPTGPTRDTQYF.

CDR3 protein: CSARVGWGSSYNEQFF. The CDR3 DNA reads as TGCAGTGCTAGAGTAGGATGGGGGAGCTCCTACAATGAGCAGTTCTTC. The V gene is TRBV20-1, the J gene TRBJ2-1, with D tentatively TRBD1 or TRBD2 (5 bases each). CDR1 is DFQATT and CDR2 is SNEGSKA in the germline V gene (reference sequence). The CDR3 sequence is 16 residues long. Between the trimmed V and J ends, which lost 1 base and 0 bases, there was a span of 13 bases.

This clonotype was seen many times. The chain combines TRBV6-1 with TRBJ2-7, with a weak D call TRBD2 (6 bases). The CDR3 consists of 13 residues. Germline CDR1 MNHNS, CDR2 SASEGT. Trimming removed 7 bases from V and 2 bases from J, with 12 bases in between. The CDR3 DNA follows: TGTGCCAGCATCGGTGCGGGAACCTACGAGCAGTACTTC. It is translated as CASIGAGTYEQYF.

There are a few counts of this clonotype. The chain links TRBV27 to TRBJ2-5; D remains unclear. Trimming took 5 bases from V and 6 from J, leaving 13 bases between them. The CDR3 length is 13 residues. CDR1 and CDR2 (germline): MNHEY, SMNVEV (reference sequence). The CDR3 region has the DNA TGTGCCAGCAGTAGACGTGAGTTGAAGACCCAGTACTTC. Translated: CASSRRELKTQYF.

This clonotype was seen only a few times. CDR3 loop: CASSPGQGAEGNQPQHF. In DNA form, the CDR3 reads TGTGCCAGCAGTCCGGGACAGGGGGCAGAAGGCAATCAGCCCCAGCATTTT. The gene calls are TRBV12-3 or TRBV12-4 and TRBJ1-5; the match to TRBD1 covers 12 bases. This CDR3 region has 17 residues. V trimming: 5 bases; J trimming: 2 bases; junction bases outside the gene matches: 7.

The chain joins TRBV10-3 to TRBJ2-5; 7 positions agree with TRBD2. Looked up from germline, CDR1 is ENHRY and CDR2 is SYGVKD. The CDR3 is made up of 18 amino acids. V was pared by 0 bases and J by 2 bases, with 12 bases of the junction left unmatched. This CDR3 is CAISESSGAPLGQETQYF. The DNA for the CDR3 is TGTGCCATCAGTGAGTCAAGCGGGGCGCCCCTTGGGCAAGAGACCCAGTACTTC.

This clonotype was found many times. The rearrangement joins TRBV29-1 to TRBJ2-1, with D possibly being TRBD1 (6 bases). Germline-derived CDR1 and CDR2 are SQVTM and ANQGSEA. Between the trimmed V and J ends, which lost 5 bases and 3 bases, there was a span of 23 bases. The CDR3 loop spans 17 amino acids. CDR3 DNA: TGCAGCGTTCTCTTTCCGCCCCACAGGGACCACTACAATGAGCAGTTCTTC. This codes for CSVLFPPHRDHYNEQFF.

This clonotype appeared many times. This sequence joins TRBV6-6 and TRBJ2-7; D unclear. The CDR3 length is 12 residues. CDR1 and CDR2 from the germline V gene are MNHNY and SVGAGI (reference sequence). Trimming took 4 bases from V and 7 from J, leaving 11 bases between them. The CDR3 region is CASSSLSREQYF. CDR3 nucleotides: TGTGCCAGCAGTTCCCTTAGTCGAGAGCAGTACTTC.

This clonotype was seen only a few times. The rearrangement uses TRBV29-1 and TRBJ1-5; 9 positions match TRBD1. Per germline, CDR1 SQVTM and CDR2 ANQGSEA. The J segment lost 0 bases and the V segment lost 6 bases, leaving 3 bases of the junction unmatched. The CDR3 totals 14 residues. The CDR3 sequence is CSVATGGSNQPQHF. For the CDR3, the DNA is TGCAGCGTCGCGACAGGGGGTAGCAATCAGCCCCAGCATTTT.

This clonotype was seen only a few times. This chain joins TRBV11-2 and TRBJ2-5, with D unclear. This CDR3 is 12 amino acids long. Looked up from germline, CDR1 is SGHAT and CDR2 is FQNNGV. The V end was cut by 8 bases, the J end by 7 bases, with 14 bases between. The CDR3, as DNA: TGTGCCAGCTCTGGGTTATCGATGACCCAGTACTTC. Its translation: CASSGLSMTQYF.

This clonotype was found many times. The rearrangement uses TRBV20-1 and TRBJ2-2, with 9 bases that match TRBD1. The V gene's germline CDR1 is DFQATT and CDR2 SNEGSKA (reference sequence). The CDR3 contains 16 residues. The J segment lost 0 bases and the V segment lost 5 bases, leaving 7 bases of the junction unmatched. The CDR3 sequence: CSAEDRQGANTGELFF. For the CDR3, the DNA is TGCAGTGCTGAAGATAGACAGGGGGCGAACACCGGGGAGCTGTTTTTT.